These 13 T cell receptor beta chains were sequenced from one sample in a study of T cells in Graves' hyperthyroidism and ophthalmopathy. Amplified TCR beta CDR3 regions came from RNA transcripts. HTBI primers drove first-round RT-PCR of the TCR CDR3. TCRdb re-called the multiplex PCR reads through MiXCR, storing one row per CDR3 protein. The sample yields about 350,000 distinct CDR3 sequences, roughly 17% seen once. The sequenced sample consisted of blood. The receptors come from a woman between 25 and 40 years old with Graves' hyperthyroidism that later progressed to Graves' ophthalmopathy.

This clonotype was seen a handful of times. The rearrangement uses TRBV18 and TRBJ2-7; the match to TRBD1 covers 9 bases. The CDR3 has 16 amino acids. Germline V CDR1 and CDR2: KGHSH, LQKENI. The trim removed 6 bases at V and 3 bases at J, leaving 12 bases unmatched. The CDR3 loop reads CASSQVAGTGLYEQYF. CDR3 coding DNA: TGTGCCAGCTCTCAGGTGGCCGGGACAGGGCTCTACGAGCAGTACTTC.

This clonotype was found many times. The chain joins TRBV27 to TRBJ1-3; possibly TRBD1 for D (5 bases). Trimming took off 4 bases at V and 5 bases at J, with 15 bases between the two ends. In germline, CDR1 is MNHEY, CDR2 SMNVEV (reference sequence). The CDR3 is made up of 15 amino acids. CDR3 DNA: TGTGCCAGCAGTTCGGGACTAGGGAAGAGAAACACCATATATTTT. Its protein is CASSSGLGKRNTIYF.

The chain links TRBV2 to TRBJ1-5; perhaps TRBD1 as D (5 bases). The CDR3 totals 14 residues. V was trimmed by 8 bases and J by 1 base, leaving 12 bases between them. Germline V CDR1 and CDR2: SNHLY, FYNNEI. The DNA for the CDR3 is TGTGCCAGCTTGGGGGATCCCAGCAATCAGCCCCAGCATTTT. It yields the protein CASLGDPSNQPQHF.

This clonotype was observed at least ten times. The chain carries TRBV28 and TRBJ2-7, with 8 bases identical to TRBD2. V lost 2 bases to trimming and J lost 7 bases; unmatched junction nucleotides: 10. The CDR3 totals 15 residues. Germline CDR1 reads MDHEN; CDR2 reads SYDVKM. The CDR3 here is CASSLPGGPRWEQYF. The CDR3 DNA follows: TGTGCCAGCAGTTTACCGGGAGGGCCTCGTTGGGAGCAGTACTTC.

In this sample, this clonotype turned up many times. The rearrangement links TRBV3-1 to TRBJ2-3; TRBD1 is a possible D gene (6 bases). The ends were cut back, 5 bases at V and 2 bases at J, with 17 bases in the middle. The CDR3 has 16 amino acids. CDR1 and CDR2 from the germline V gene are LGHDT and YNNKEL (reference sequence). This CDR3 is CASSYATGTYTDTQYF. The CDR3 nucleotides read TGTGCCAGCAGCTATGCGACAGGAACATACACAGATACGCAGTATTTT.

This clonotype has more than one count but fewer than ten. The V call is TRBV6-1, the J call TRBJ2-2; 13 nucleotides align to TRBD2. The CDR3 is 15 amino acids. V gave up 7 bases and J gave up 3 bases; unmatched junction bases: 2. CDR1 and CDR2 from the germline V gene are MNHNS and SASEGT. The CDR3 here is CASTGLAGDTGELFF. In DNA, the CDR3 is TGTGCCAGCACCGGACTAGCGGGGGACACCGGGGAGCTGTTTTTT.

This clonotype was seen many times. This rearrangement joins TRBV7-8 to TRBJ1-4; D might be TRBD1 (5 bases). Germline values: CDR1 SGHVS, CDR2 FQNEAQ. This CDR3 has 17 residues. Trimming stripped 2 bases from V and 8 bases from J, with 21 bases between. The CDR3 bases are TGTGCCAGCAGCTTATCATTTTCAGGACCGGGGGGGGAAAAACTGTTTTTT. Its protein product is CASSLSFSGPGGEKLFF.

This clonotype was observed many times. In nucleotides, the CDR3 is TGTGCCAGCAGCTTAGCAGGAACCGGGACAGGGCCGTACCAAGAGACCCAGTACTTC. Protein sequence: CASSLAGTGTGPYQETQYF. The chain is built from TRBV7-9 and TRBJ2-5, with TRBD1 identical over 9 bases. After removal of 0 bases from V and 0 bases from J, the junction contained 11 bases not matched to a gene. Germline-derived CDR1 and CDR2 are SEHNR and FQNEAQ (reference sequence). The CDR3 runs 19 residues. Filled out from reference TRBV7-9 and TRBJ2-5, the complete variable domain reads DTGVSQNPRHKITKRGQNVTFRCDPISEHNRLYWYRQTLGQGPEFLTYFQNEAQLEKSRLLSDRFSAERPKGSFSTLEIQRTEQGDSAMYLCASSLAGTGTGPYQETQYFGPGTRLLVL.

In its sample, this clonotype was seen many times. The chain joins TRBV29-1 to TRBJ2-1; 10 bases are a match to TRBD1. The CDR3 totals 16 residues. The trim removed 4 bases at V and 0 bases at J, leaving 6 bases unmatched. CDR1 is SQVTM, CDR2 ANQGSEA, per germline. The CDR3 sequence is CSVAGTGVSSYNEQFF. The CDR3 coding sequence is TGCAGCGTTGCAGGGACAGGGGTCAGCTCCTACAATGAGCAGTTCTTC.

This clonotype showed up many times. CDR3 in DNA: TGTGCCAGCAAGGATTCGACAGGGATTAATGAAAAACTGTTTTTT. This encodes CASKDSTGINEKLFF. The chain has TRBV10-3 and TRBJ1-4; 7 positions agree with TRBD1. In germline, CDR1 is ENHRY, CDR2 SYGVKD. This CDR3 is 15 amino acids long. The V and J ends lost 10 bases and 4 bases, in that order; junction bases with no gene match: 12.

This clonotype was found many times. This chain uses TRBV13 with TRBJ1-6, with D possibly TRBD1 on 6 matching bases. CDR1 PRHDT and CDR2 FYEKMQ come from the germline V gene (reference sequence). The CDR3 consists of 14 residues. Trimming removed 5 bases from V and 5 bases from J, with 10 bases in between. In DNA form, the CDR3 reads TGTGCCAGCAGCATGGGACACAATAATTCACCCCTCCACTTT. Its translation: CASSMGHNNSPLHF.

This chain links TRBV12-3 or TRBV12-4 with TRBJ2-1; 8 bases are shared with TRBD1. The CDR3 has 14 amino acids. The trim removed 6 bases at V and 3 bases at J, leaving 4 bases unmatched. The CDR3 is CASSQGQVYNEQFF. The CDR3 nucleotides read TGTGCCAGCAGCCAGGGACAGGTCTACAATGAGCAGTTCTTC.

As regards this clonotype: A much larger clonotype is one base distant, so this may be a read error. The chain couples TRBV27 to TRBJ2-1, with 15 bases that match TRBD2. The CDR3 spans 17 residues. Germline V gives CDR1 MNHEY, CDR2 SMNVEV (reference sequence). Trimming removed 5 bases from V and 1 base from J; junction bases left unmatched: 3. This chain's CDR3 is CASSRGTSGRSYNEQFF. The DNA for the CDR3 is TGTGCCAGCAGTCGCGGGACTAGCGGGAGGTCCTACAATGAGCAGTTCTTC.